The source of this TCR beta chain is a study of T cell responses to AZD1222 COVID-19 vaccine. On the study more broadly: Pooling was applied to second doses at about 4 or about 12 weeks.

This clone was seen a single time. The antigen remains undetermined. The CDR3 has 15 amino acids. Germline trimming cut 5 bases from V and 11 bases from J; bases unmatched to any gene: 14. The germline V gene has CDR1 SGHNT and CDR2 YENEEA. Study findings and constraints: CD4 TCRs linked to vaccination spanned spike, dominating at 160-218 and 743-854. Baseline seropositives among AZD1222 recipients totaled only five to seven. Clonal diversity may have been underestimated in mostly white British donors.

Assay used: immunoSEQ multiplex PCR; TCRdb lists only in-frame clones, some missing. The table records 65,000 to 80,000 clones, approximately 90% of them present only once. Specimen: peripheral blood, collected on day 0 of AZD1222 vaccination. The TCR was taken from an adult in good health. The V gene is TRBV11-3, the J gene TRBJ2-3, with TRBD2 identical over 9 bases. The CDR3 loop reads CASSPLIAGAEGQYF. The CDR3 region has the DNA TGTGCCAGCAGCCCTTTAATAGCGGGGGCGGAGGGGCAGTATTTT.